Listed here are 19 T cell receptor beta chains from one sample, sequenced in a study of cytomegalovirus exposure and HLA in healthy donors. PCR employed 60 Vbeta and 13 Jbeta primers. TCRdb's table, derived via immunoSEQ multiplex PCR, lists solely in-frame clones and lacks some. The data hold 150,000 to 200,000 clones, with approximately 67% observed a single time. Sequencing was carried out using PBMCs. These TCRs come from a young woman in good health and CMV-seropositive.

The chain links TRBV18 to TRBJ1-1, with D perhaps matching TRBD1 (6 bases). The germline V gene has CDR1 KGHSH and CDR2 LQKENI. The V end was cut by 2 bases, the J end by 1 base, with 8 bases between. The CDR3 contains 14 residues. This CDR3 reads CASSPGGGNTEAFF. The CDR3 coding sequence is TGTGCCAGCTCACCAGGGGGCGGGAACACTGAAGCTTTCTTT.

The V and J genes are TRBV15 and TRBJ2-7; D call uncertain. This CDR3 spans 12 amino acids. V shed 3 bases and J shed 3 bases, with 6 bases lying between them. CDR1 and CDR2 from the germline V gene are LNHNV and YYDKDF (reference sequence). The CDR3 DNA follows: TGTGCCACCAGCAGTATCGGCTACGAGCAGTACTTC. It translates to CATSSIGYEQYF.

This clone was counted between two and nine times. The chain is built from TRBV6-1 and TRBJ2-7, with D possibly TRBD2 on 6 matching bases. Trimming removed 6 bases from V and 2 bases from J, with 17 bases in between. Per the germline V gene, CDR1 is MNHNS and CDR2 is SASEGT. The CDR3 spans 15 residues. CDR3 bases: TGTGCCAGCAGACCCGGGCGGGGTTTGACCTACGAGCAGTACTTC. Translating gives CASRPGRGLTYEQYF.

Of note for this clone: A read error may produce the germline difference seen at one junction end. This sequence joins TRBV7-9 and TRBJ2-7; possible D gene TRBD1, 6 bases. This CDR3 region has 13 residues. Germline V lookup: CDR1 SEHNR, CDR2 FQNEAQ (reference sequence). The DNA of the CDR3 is TGTGTCAGCAGCTTCCCAGGGGAAAACGAGCAGTACTTC. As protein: CVSSFPGENEQYF.

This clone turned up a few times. The CDR3 DNA is TGTGCCAGCAGTCGAGGGACAGCAAATAACTATGGCTACACCTTC. Amino acid sequence: CASSRGTANNYGYTF. This chain connects TRBV6-5 to TRBJ1-2, with TRBD1 matching over 7 bases. Germline loops: CDR1 MNHEY, CDR2 SVGAGI. The V segment lost 5 bases and the J segment 1 base; nucleotides outside the gene matches: 7. CDR3 size: 15 residues.

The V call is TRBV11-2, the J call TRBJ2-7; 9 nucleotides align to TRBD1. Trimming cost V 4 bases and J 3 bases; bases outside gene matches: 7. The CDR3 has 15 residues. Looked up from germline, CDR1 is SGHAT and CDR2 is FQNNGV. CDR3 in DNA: TGTGCCAGCAGCTCACCGGGACAGGGTATCTACGAGCAGTACTTC. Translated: CASSSPGQGIYEQYF. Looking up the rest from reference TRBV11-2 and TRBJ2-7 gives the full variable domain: EAGVAQSPRYKIIEKRQSVAFWCNPISGHATLYWYQQILGQGPKLLIQFQNNGVVDDSQLPKDRFSAERLKGVDSTLKIQPAKLEDSAVYLCASSSPGQGIYEQYFGPGTRLTVT.

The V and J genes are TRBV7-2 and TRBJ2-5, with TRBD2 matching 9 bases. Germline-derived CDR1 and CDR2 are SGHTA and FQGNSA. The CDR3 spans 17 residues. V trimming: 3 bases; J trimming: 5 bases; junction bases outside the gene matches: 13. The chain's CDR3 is CASSLGAGAGGLETQYF. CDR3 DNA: TGTGCCAGCAGCTTGGGGGCCGGGGCGGGGGGGCTGGAGACCCAGTACTTC.

CDR3: CASSLIQLAGGGLSGLDTQYF. The CDR3, as DNA: TGCGCCAGCAGCCTAATCCAACTAGCGGGGGGGGGTTTATCGGGGTTAGATACGCAGTATTTT. This chain uses TRBV4-1 with TRBJ2-3; 13 positions match TRBD2. The germline V gene encodes CDR1 MGHRA and CDR2 YSYEKL. The CDR3 is 21 amino acids. Trimming at V came to 4 bases and at J to 5 bases, leaving 21 bases not matched to a gene.

CDR3 residues: CASRDPLRAGEQETQYF. The CDR3 DNA reads as TGTGCCAGCAGGGATCCCCTTCGGGCGGGGGAACAAGAGACCCAGTACTTC. The chain carries TRBV2 and TRBJ2-5; TRBD2 aligns across 7 bases. From germline, CDR1 is SNHLY and CDR2 FYNNEI. V trimming: 6 bases; J trimming: 2 bases; junction bases outside the gene matches: 15. CDR3 length equals 17 residues.

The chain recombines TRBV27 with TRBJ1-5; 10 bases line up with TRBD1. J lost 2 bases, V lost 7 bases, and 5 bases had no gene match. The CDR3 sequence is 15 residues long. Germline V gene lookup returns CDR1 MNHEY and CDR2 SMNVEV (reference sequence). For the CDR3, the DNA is TGTGCCAGCAAAACGACAGGGGGCGGCAATCAGCCCCAGCATTTT. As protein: CASKTTGGGNQPQHF.

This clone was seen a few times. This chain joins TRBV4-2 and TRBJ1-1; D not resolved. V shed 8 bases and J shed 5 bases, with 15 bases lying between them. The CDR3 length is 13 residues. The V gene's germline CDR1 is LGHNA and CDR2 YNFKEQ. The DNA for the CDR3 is TGTGCCAGCCGCGCAGGAGGAGAGACTGAAGCTTTCTTT. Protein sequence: CASRAGGETEAFF.

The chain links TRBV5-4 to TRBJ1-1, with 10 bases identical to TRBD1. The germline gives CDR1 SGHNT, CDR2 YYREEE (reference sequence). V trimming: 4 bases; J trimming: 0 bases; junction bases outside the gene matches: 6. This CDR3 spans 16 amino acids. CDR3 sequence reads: CASSQGTGVLNTEAFF. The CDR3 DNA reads TGTGCCAGCAGCCAGGGGACAGGGGTGTTGAACACTGAAGCTTTCTTT. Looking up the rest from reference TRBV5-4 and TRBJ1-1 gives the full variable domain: ETGVTQSPTHLIKTRGQQVTLRCSSQSGHNTVSWYQQALGQGPQFIFQYYREEENGRGNFPPRFSGLQFPNYSSELNVNALELDDSALYLCASSQGTGVLNTEAFFGQGTRLTVV.

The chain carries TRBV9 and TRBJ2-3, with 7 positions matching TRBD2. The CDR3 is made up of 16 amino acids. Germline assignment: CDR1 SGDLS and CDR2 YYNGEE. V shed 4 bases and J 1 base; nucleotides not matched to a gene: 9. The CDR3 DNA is TGTGCCAGCAGCCCCACGGGACTAATCGGCACAGATACGCAGTATTTT. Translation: CASSPTGLIGTDTQYF.

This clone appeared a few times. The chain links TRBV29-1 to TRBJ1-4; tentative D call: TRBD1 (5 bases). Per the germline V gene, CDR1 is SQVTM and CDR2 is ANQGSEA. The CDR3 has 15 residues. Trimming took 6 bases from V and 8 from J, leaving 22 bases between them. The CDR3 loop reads CSVTITGTHGEKLFF. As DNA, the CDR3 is TGCAGCGTAACTATAACAGGAACTCATGGGGAAAAACTGTTTTTT. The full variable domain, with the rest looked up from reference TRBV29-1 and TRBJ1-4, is SAVISQKPSRDICQRGTSLTIQCQVDSQVTMMFWYRQQPGQSLTLIATANQGSEATYESGFVIDKFPISRPNLTFSTLTVSNMSPEDSSIYLCSVTITGTHGEKLFFGSGTQLSVL.

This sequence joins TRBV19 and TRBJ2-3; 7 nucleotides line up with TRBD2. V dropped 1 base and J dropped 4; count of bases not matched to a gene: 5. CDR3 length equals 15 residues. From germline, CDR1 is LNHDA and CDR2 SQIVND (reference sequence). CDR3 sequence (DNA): TGTGCCAGTAGTATAGCAAGCGGGAACCCAGATACGCAGTATTTT. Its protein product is CASSIASGNPDTQYF.

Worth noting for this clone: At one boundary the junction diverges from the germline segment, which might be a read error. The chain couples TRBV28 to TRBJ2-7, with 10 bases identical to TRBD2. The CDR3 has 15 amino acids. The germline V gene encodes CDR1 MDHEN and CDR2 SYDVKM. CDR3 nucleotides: TGTGCCAGCAGCTTATGGACTAGCGGACCACTGAGCATATACTTC. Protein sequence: CASSLWTSGPLSIYF.

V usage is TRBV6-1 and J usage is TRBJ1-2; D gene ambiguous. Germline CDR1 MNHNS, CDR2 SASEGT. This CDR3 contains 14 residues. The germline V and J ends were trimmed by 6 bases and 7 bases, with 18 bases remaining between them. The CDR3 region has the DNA TGTGCCAGCAGCTTCCTGAGGCTGGGAGTTGGCTACACCTTC. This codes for CASSFLRLGVGYTF.

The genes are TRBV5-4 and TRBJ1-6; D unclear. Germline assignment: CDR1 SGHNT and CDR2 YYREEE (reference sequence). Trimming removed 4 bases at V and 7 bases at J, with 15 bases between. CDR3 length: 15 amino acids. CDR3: CASSQVQSINSPLHF. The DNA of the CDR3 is TGTGCCAGCAGCCAAGTACAGTCTATCAATTCACCCCTCCACTTT.

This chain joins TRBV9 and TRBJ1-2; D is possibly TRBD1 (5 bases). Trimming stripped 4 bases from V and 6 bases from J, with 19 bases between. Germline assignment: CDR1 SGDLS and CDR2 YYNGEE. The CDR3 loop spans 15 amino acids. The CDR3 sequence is CASSFTDSPVHGYTF. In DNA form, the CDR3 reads TGTGCCAGCAGCTTCACCGACAGCCCCGTCCATGGCTACACCTTC.